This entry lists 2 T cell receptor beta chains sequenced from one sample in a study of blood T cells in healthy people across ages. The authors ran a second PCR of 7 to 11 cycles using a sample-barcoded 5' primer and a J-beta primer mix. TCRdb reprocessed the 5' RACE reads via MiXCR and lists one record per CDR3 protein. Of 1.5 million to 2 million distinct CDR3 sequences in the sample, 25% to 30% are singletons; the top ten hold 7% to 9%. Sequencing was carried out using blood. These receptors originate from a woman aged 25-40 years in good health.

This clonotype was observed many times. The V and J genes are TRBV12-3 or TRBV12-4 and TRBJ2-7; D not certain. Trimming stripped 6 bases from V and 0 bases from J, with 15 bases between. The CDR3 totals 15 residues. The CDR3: CASSPRPSSSYEQYF. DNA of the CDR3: TGTGCCAGCAGCCCAAGGCCCTCCAGCTCCTACGAGCAGTACTTC.

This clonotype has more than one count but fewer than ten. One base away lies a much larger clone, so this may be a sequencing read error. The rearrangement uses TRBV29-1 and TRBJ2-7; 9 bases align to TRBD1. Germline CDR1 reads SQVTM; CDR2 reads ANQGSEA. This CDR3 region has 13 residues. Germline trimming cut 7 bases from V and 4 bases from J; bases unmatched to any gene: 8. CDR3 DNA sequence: TGCAGCGCCAGGGGACAGGGCGAGTACGAGCAGTACTTC. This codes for CSARGQGEYEQYF.